This TCR beta chain was profiled in a study of identical twins. General observations from the study: Models, which agreed with sharing between unrelated individuals, nonetheless underestimated the out-of-frame TCR alpha sharing seen in monozygotic twins. Reduced insertions were recorded for abundant cord blood beta clonotypes, with no such pattern in memory repertoires.

TCRdb re-called the 5' RACE reads through MiXCR, storing one row per CDR3 protein. The sample carries just under 650,000 distinct CDR3 sequences, just over 7% recorded once. Comments on this clonotype: The antigen remains unidentified.

The CDR3 is made up of 17 amino acids. V gave up 0 bases and J gave up 0 bases, with 15 bases separating them. The germline V gene has CDR1 DFQATT and CDR2 SNEGSKA (reference sequence). Another study also made use of these data, one on yellow fever vaccine responses in identical twins.

This chain joins TRBV20-1 and TRBJ2-1; D gene ambiguous. This receptor was taken from a woman in her late teens or twenties in good health. Sequenced material: PBMCs. CDR3 amino acids: CSARDGRLRSSYNEQFF. The CDR3 region has the DNA TGCAGTGCTAGAGATGGGCGACTCAGAAGCTCCTACAATGAGCAGTTCTTC.